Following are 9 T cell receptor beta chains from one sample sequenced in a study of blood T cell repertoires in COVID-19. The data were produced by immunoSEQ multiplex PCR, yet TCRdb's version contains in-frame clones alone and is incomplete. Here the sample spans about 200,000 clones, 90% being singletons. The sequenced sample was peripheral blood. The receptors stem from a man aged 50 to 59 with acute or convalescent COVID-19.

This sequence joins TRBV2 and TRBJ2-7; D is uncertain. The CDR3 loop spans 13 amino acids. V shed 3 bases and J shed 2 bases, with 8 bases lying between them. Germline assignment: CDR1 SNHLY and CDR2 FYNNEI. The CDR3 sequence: CASSEGITYEQYV. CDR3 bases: TGTGCCAGCAGTGAGGGCATAACCTACGAGCAGTACGTC.

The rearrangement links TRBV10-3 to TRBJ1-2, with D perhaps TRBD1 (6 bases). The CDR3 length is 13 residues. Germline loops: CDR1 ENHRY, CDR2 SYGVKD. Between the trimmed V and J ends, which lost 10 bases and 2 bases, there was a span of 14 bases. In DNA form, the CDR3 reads TGTGCCACCATCCAGGACAGAAACTATGGCTACACCTTC. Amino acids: CATIQDRNYGYTF.

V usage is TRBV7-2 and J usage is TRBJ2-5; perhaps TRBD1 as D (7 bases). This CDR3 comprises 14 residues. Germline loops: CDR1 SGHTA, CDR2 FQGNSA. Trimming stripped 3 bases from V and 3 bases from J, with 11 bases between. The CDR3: CASSFGGQKETQYF. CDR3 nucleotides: TGTGCCAGCAGCTTCGGGGGACAGAAAGAGACCCAGTACTTC.

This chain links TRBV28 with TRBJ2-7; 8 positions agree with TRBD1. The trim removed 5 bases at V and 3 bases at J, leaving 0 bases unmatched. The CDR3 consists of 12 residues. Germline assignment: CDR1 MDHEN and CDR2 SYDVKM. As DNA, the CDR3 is TGTGCCAGCAGTGGACAGGGCTACGAGCAGTACGTC. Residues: CASSGQGYEQYV.

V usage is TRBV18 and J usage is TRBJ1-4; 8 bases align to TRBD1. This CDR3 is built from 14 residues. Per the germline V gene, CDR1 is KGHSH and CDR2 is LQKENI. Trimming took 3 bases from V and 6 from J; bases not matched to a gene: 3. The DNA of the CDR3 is TGTGCCAGCTCACCGGGGACAGGTTATGAAAAACTGTTTTTT. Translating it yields CASSPGTGYEKLFF.

In nucleotides, the CDR3 is TGTGCCAGCAGCTTGGTTATGGTCTCGGGGGCTGGGGCCAACGTCCTGACTTTC. Its translation: CASSLVMVSGAGANVLTF. This chain joins TRBV5-6 and TRBJ2-6, with D possibly being TRBD2 (6 bases). Per the germline V gene, CDR1 is SGHDT and CDR2 is YYEEEE. This CDR3 comprises 18 residues. Trimming shortened V by 0 bases and J by 2 bases, and 15 bases separated the two germline ends.

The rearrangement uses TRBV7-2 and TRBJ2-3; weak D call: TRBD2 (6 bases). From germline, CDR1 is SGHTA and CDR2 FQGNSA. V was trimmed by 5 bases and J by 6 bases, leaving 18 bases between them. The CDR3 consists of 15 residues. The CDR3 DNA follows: TGTGCCAGCAGCCAAAAGGGACCGGGGAGGGATACGCAGTATTTT. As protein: CASSQKGPGRDTQYF.

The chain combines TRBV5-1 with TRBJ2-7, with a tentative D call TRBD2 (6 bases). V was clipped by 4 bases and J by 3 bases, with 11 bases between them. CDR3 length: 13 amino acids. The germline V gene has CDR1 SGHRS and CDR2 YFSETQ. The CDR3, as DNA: TGCGCCAGCAGCCGCCCCGGGGGCTACGAGCAGTACTTC. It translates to CASSRPGGYEQYF.

This CDR3 reads CASSVWTGGFLGNQPQHF. The CDR3 DNA sequence: TGTGCCAGCAGCGTATGGACAGGGGGGTTCCTAGGCAATCAGCCCCAGCATTTT. The rearrangement links TRBV9 to TRBJ1-5; 10 positions agree with TRBD1. Germline lookup yields CDR1 SGDLS and CDR2 YYNGEE. J gave up 2 bases and V 1 base, and 9 bases lay outside the gene matches. The CDR3 has 18 residues.